This T cell receptor beta chain emerged from a study of T cell changes during pregnancy in multiple sclerosis. Data came from immunoSEQ multiplex PCR; TCRdb stores just in-frame clones and leaves some out. This sample yields about 59,000 clones, of which 90% are seen a single time; approximately 6.1% belongs to the top ten. The receptor's source is a female donor in good health, enrolled as a control in a pregnancy study. Source: peripheral blood, taken in the third trimester of pregnancy.

DNA for the CDR3: TGTGCCAGCAGCCACCCCCGGACAGGACAGGGAAGGACTAGCGGGGTCGAGCAGTACTTC. Translation: CASSHPRTGQGRTSGVEQYF. The chain is built from TRBV27 and TRBJ2-7, with TRBD2 identical over 12 bases. Germline V gives CDR1 MNHEY, CDR2 SMNVEV (reference sequence). This CDR3 comprises 20 residues. V lost 6 bases and J lost 6; bases outside the gene matches: 24.